Below, 18 T cell receptor beta chains from the same sample are listed, as sequenced in a study of early T cells in non-severe SARS-CoV-2 infection. TCRdb re-analysed the 5' RACE reads in MiXCR, keeping a single row per CDR3 protein. The sample holds approximately 33,000 distinct CDR3 sequences; approximately 4.1% are singletons and the top ten take about a tenth. Sequences were obtained from whole blood. These receptors were collected from an adult who was a healthcare worker with PCR-confirmed SARS-CoV-2 infection or an uninfected control (not recorded which).

The rearrangement joins TRBV27 to TRBJ2-2; 12 nucleotides align to TRBD2. CDR1 and CDR2 (germline): MNHEY, SMNVEV (reference sequence). J lost 6 bases, V lost 5 bases, and 7 bases had no gene match. This CDR3 has 16 amino acids. This CDR3 is CASSNRLAGVAGELFF. As DNA, the CDR3 is TGTGCCAGCAGTAACCGACTAGCGGGAGTAGCCGGGGAGCTGTTTTTT.

V and J are TRBV12-3 or TRBV12-4 and TRBJ2-7; D perhaps matches TRBD2 (7 bases). The CDR3 length is 15 residues. The V gene lost 3 bases and the J gene lost 1 base, with 13 bases spanning the gap. CDR3 nucleotide sequence: TGTGCCAGCAGTTTGGGGGGGCAAAAATCCTACGAGCAGTACTTC. Protein product: CASSLGGQKSYEQYF.

Many counts were recorded for this clonotype. J is TRBJ1-1 and V is TRBV28, with TRBD1 as a possible D gene (5 bases). Deletions cut 6 bases from V and 8 bases from J, with 13 bases between. The CDR3 spans 12 residues. Germline V gene data show CDR1 as MDHEN and CDR2 as SYDVKM. CDR3 in amino acids: CASSLGGKEAFF. Here the CDR3 DNA reads TGTGCCAGCAGCCTGGGGGGGAAAGAAGCTTTCTTT.

This chain connects TRBV7-9 to TRBJ2-5; no clear D. Per germline, CDR1 SEHNR and CDR2 FQNEAQ (reference sequence). The CDR3 has 15 residues. The V gene lost 1 base and the J gene lost 2 bases, with 11 bases spanning the gap. Here the CDR3 DNA reads TGTGCCAGCAGCTTAGTCGAGACGGTACAAGAGACCCAGTACTTC. Encoded protein: CASSLVETVQETQYF.

This clonotype was counted at least ten times. The chain joins TRBV18 to TRBJ2-3, with 10 positions matching TRBD2. The CDR3 totals 16 residues. The germline gives CDR1 KGHSH, CDR2 LQKENI. Trimming cost V 6 bases and J 6 bases; bases outside gene matches: 12. Here the CDR3 reads CASSALGGLASDTQYF. In DNA, the CDR3 is TGTGCCAGCTCCGCCCTAGGGGGACTAGCGTCCGATACGCAGTATTTT.

This clonotype has a count of ten or more. The chain links TRBV19 to TRBJ2-5, with a weak D call TRBD1 (6 bases). Germline CDR1 LNHDA, CDR2 SQIVND (reference sequence). The CDR3 extends over 15 amino acids. With 5 bases removed from V and 2 bases from J, the gap between germline ends came to 15 bases. The CDR3, as DNA: TGTGCCAGTAGTGCCCTTACAGGGAGACAAGAGACCCAGTACTTC. Its translation: CASSALTGRQETQYF.

This clonotype was seen at least ten times. The V and J genes are TRBV9 and TRBJ2-1, with a tentative D call TRBD1 (6 bases). There are 16 residues in the CDR3. V shed 0 bases and J shed 3 bases, with 13 bases lying between them. The germline CDR1 and CDR2 sequences are SGDLS and YYNGEE. DNA of the CDR3: TGTGCCAGCAGCGTAGCTCAGGGGAATTTCTACAATGAGCAGTTCTTC. Its protein is CASSVAQGNFYNEQFF.

At least ten counts were recorded for this clonotype. The V call is TRBV19, the J call TRBJ2-1; TRBD1 matches at 9 bases. V was pared by 5 bases and J by 9 bases, with 8 bases of the junction left unmatched. Per germline, CDR1 LNHDA and CDR2 SQIVND (reference sequence). This CDR3 comprises 14 residues. The CDR3 reads CASSFQQGAREQFF. CDR3 sequence (DNA): TGTGCCAGTAGTTTCCAACAGGGGGCGCGTGAGCAGTTCTTC.

This clonotype was counted many times. V is TRBV12-5 and J is TRBJ2-3; 8 bases line up with TRBD2. Looked up from germline, CDR1 is LGHNT and CDR2 is FRNRAP. CDR3 length equals 18 residues. With V trimmed by 1 base and J by 3 bases, 12 bases remained unmatched. The CDR3 DNA is TGTGCTAGTGGTTTGGGCTCTCGAGCGGGAGTTGGGACAGATACGCAGTATTTT. Its protein product is CASGLGSRAGVGTDTQYF.

Notes on this clonotype: Just one base apart from a much larger clone, this may be a read error. This chain joins TRBV14 and TRBJ2-3; 7 bases fit TRBD2. The germline CDR1 and CDR2 sequences are SGHDN and FVKESK. CDR3 length: 16 amino acids. CDR3 residues: CASSPNIREDGDTQFF. In DNA form, the CDR3 reads TGTGCCAGCAGCCCCAATATTCGGGAGGACGGAGATACGCAGTTTTTT.

In its sample, this clonotype was seen many times. The V call is TRBV20-1, the J call TRBJ2-3; a weak D match, TRBD2 (6 bases). The CDR3 contains 14 residues. The V and J ends lost 6 bases and 3 bases respectively, with 16 bases between them. Germline lookup yields CDR1 DFQATT and CDR2 SNEGSKA (reference sequence). The CDR3: CSALRLDETDTQYF. CDR3 bases: TGCAGTGCGTTAAGACTAGACGAAACAGATACGCAGTATTTT.

The V call is TRBV29-1, the J call TRBJ2-1; D is ambiguous. The CDR3 is made up of 15 amino acids. CDR1 is SQVTM and CDR2 is ANQGSEA in the germline V gene. The V end lost 5 bases, the J end lost 1 base, and 15 bases lay between the germline ends. The CDR3 DNA sequence: TGCAGCGTTCTGCCCGCGAACATTTCCTACAATGAGCAGTTCTTC. This gives the protein CSVLPANISYNEQFF.

The chain recombines TRBV7-9 with TRBJ1-6; D possibly corresponds to TRBD1 (6 bases). Germline-derived CDR1 and CDR2 are SEHNR and FQNEAQ (reference sequence). The V gene lost 4 bases and the J gene lost 7 bases, with 11 bases spanning the gap. The CDR3 has 14 residues. The CDR3 region has the DNA TGTGCCAGCAGCTCCATCAGGGGAAATTCACCCCTCCACTTT. Residues: CASSSIRGNSPLHF. The whole variable domain, remainder taken from reference TRBV7-9 and TRBJ1-6, is DTGVSQNPRHKITKRGQNVTFRCDPISEHNRLYWYRQTLGQGPEFLTYFQNEAQLEKSRLLSDRFSAERPKGSFSTLEIQRTEQGDSAMYLCASSSIRGNSPLHFGNGTRLTVT.

At least ten counts were recorded for this clonotype. The rearrangement joins TRBV27 to TRBJ2-1; D unclear. The CDR3 length is 13 residues. Germline V gene sequence: CDR1 MNHEY, CDR2 SMNVEV (reference sequence). V was pared by 2 bases and J by 8 bases, with 10 bases between. Here the CDR3 DNA reads TGTGCCAGCAGTTTAATGGGGTGGGATGAGCAGTTCTTC. Translated, it gives CASSLMGWDEQFF.

There are many counts of this clonotype. The chain joins TRBV28 to TRBJ2-7, with a weak D call TRBD2 (5 bases). The CDR3 is 13 residues long. V was shortened by 3 bases and J by 5 bases, with 11 bases between the two germline ends. CDR1 and CDR2 (germline): MDHEN, SYDVKM. In nucleotides, the CDR3 is TGTGCCAGCAGTTTCGCACGGCGGGACGAGCAGTACTTC. Encoded protein: CASSFARRDEQYF.

V gene TRBV25-1 combines with J gene TRBJ2-3; 9 bases align to TRBD1. The J segment lost 6 bases and the V segment lost 5 bases, leaving 9 bases of the junction unmatched. CDR3 length equals 15 residues. Germline-derived CDR1 and CDR2 are MGHDK and SYGVNS. CDR3 in amino acids: CASSNGDRVPDTQYF. In DNA, the CDR3 is TGTGCCAGCAGTAATGGGGACAGGGTTCCCGATACGCAGTATTTT.

This clonotype was seen repeatedly, ten times or more. The genes are TRBV6-2 or TRBV6-3 and TRBJ2-7; D not resolved. There are 11 residues in the CDR3. Trimming took 6 bases from V and 3 from J, leaving 6 bases between them. Germline V gene lookup returns CDR1 MNHEY and CDR2 SVGEGT. The CDR3 DNA sequence: TGTGCCAGCAGGAGGAACTACGAGCAGTACTTC. Its translation: CASRRNYEQYF.

This clonotype has a count of ten or more. The chain combines TRBV7-2 with TRBJ2-1; D is ambiguous. This CDR3 spans 14 amino acids. Between the trimmed V and J ends, which lost 1 base and 8 bases, there was a span of 12 bases. Germline-derived CDR1 and CDR2 are SGHTA and FQGNSA. CDR3: CASSLGGFIDEQFF. The CDR3, as DNA: TGTGCCAGCAGCTTAGGGGGTTTTATCGATGAGCAGTTCTTC.